This T cell receptor (beta chain) was retrieved from a study of molecular identifiers for immune sequencing clone quantification. Looking at the study overall: The replicates split RNA from roughly 20,000 or 100,000 naive CD8 cells five ways and sequenced four.

Sorting isolated naive CD8 T cells as CD8+CD4-CCR7+CD45RA+ events. Library preparation followed earlier protocols using designated TCR primers. TCRdb re-analysed the PCR reads in MiXCR, keeping a single row per CDR3 protein. The table shows about half a million distinct CDR3 sequences, with about a quarter occurring only once. This clonotype was detected only a few times. Germline CDR1 DFQATT, CDR2 SNEGSKA (reference sequence). The CDR3 runs 16 residues. Trimming took off 2 bases at V and 4 bases at J, with 20 bases between the two ends. The TCR originated in a human donor in good health. Some libraries in this study had Jurkat cell RNA spiked in. Sample: naive CD8+ T cells from blood, with Jurkat cell RNA spiked in. Indicated subset: FACS-sorted CD8+CD4-CCR7+CD45RA+ naive T cells. V usage is TRBV20-1 and J usage is TRBJ1-2; D is unresolved. CDR3 region: CSARFPGRTISYGYTF. Written as DNA, the CDR3 is TGCAGTGCTAGATTTCCGGGCAGGACTATAAGCTATGGCTACACCTTC.